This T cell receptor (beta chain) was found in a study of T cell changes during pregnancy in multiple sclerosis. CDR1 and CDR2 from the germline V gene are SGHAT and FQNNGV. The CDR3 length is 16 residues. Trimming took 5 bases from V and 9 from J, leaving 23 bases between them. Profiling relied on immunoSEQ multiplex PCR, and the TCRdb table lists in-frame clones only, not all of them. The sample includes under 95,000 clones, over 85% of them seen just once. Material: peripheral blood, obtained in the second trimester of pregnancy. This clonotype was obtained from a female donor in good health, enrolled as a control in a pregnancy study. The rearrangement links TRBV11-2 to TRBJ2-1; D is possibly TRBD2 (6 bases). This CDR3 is CASSIGLSGSGLEQFF. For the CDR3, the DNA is TGTGCCAGCAGCATCGGCCTTAGCGGATCCGGTCTTGAGCAGTTCTTC.